This T cell receptor (beta chain) was sequenced for a study of OX40 agonist ivuxolimab in advanced cancers. Note on this clone: What it binds is unknown.

Sequencing was performed with immunoSEQ multiplex PCR; in TCRdb, only in-frame clones are kept and a portion is missing. Seen here are fewer than 95,000 clones, 85% to 90% observed once, and the top ten hold nearly 7.5%. General study findings and limits: On average, a greater number of expanded clones characterised CD8+ T cells relative to CD4+. Among the nonresponders, some also had low normalized T-cell clonal expansion. Both CD4+ and CD8+ T cell populations in blood had undergone clonal expansion by week 6 at 0.1 to 3.0 mg/kg.

Blood specimens came from baseline, cycle 4 day 1, and cycle 7 day 1. Germline V lookup: CDR1 SGHDT, CDR2 YYEEEE. V gave up 0 bases and J gave up 5 bases, with 20 bases separating them. The CDR3 consists of 17 residues. The sequence was collected from an adult with an advanced solid tumor such as melanoma, head and neck, liver or kidney cancer. This rearrangement joins TRBV5-6 to TRBJ1-2, with a possible D match to TRBD1 (5 bases). The sample was CD4+ or CD8+ T cells sorted from blood, taken in a trial of the OX40 agonist ivuxolimab. The CDR3 sequence: CASSLDVGSASGYGYTF. The CDR3 region has the DNA TGTGCCAGCAGCTTGGATGTGGGATCAGCCTCAGGGTATGGCTACACCTTC.